This T cell receptor (beta chain) is from a study of blood T cell repertoires in COVID-19. Background on the study: Donors in the United States, Italy and Spain gave samples during acute or convalescent COVID-19. T cells, B-cell-depleted T cells, or PBMCs supplied cDNA or gDNA.

As originally analysed: It was from reference gene primer amplification that nucleated cell counts were estimated. This table comes from immunoSEQ multiplex PCR, and its TCRdb copy is limited to in-frame clones, with some not included. The DNA was the basis for D and trimming; V, J and clone size are from that table. Of 110,000 to 150,000 clones listed, around 80% are singletons. This clone was counted only a few times. The germline V gene has CDR1 MNHEY and CDR2 SMNVEV (reference sequence). This CDR3 is 14 amino acids long. Trimming removed 4 bases from V and 3 bases from J, with 13 bases in between.

The TCR originated in a man aged 60 to 75 with acute or convalescent COVID-19. This rearrangement joins TRBV27 to TRBJ2-7; TRBD2 might be the D (6 bases). Specimen: peripheral blood. Here the CDR3 DNA reads TGTGCCAGCAGTTCTCAGGGAGGAATCTACGAGCAGTACTTC. This encodes CASSSQGGIYEQYF.